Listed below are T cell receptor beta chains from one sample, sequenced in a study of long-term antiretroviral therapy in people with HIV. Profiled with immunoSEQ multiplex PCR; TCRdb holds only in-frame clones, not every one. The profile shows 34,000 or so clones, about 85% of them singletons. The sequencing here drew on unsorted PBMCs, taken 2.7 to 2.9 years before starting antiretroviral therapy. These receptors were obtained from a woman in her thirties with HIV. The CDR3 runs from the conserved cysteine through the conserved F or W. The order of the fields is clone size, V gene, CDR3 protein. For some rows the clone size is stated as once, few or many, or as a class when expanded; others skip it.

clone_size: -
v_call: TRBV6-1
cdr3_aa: CASSGGQLLAKNIQYF

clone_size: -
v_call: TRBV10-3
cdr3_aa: CAVLGQGDYGYTF

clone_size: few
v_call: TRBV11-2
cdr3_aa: CAIRRDNSREQYF

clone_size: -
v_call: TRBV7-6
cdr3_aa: CASSLQGADYGYTF

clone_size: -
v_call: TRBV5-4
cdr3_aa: CASTQTGGSYEQYF

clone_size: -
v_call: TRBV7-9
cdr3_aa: CASSPGQGATNEKLFF

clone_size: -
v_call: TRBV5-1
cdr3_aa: CASSLAGSQETQYF

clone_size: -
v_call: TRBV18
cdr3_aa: CASCAREDQPQHF

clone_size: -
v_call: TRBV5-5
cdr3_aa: CASSQAGSSNYGYTF

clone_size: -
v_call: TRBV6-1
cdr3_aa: CASSEIYQTQYF

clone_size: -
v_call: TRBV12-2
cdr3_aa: CASPPGGGGNYGYTF

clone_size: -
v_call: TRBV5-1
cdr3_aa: CASSPEWGNLNIQYF

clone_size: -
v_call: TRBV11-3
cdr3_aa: CASSPTLQGPGTGELFF

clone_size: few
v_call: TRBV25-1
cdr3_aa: CASSPGQGSVETQYF

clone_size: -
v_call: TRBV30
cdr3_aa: CAWGTGTGNEKLFF

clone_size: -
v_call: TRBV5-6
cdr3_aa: CASSWTGGRGGTDTQYF

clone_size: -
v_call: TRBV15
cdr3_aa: CATSRGDRGLKTQYF

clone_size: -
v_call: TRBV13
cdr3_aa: CASSLRVTASTDTQYF

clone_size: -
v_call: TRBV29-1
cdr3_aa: CSVGYTGADGYTF

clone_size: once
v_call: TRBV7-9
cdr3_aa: CASRSTGGGQPQHF

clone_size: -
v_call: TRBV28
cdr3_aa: CASSFRTGGFYSNQPQHF

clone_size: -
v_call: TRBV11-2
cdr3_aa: CASSQYGGSGGVNEQFF

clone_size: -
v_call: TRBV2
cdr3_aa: CASYRGQGGEQFF